This passage covers 15 T cell receptor beta chains from one sample sequenced in a study of T cell changes during pregnancy in multiple sclerosis. TCRdb's table, derived via immunoSEQ multiplex PCR, lists solely in-frame clones and lacks some. The sample has roughly 50,000 clones, about 91% seen once. Specimen: peripheral blood, collected after pregnancy. These receptors came from a female donor in good health, enrolled as a control in a pregnancy study.

This chain links TRBV6-5 with TRBJ1-2; D gene unclear. V shed 0 bases and J shed 5 bases, with 7 bases lying between them. The CDR3 is 13 amino acids. CDR1 and CDR2 (germline): MNHEY, SVGAGI. Here the CDR3 DNA reads TGTGCCAGCAGTTACTCGAACGGGTATGGCTACACCTTC. Its protein product is CASSYSNGYGYTF.

V and J are TRBV28 and TRBJ2-5, with 11 bases matching TRBD1. The V gene's germline CDR1 is MDHEN and CDR2 SYDVKM. This CDR3 has 16 residues. J lost 2 bases, V lost 5 bases, and 7 bases had no gene match. The CDR3 DNA sequence: TGTGCCAGCAGTCCGGACAGGGGGCCAGAACAAGAGACCCAGTACTTC. Protein product: CASSPDRGPEQETQYF.

V gene TRBV6-5 combines with J gene TRBJ2-1, with unresolved D. The CDR3 runs to 13 residues. The germline V and J ends were trimmed by 3 bases and 7 bases, with 10 bases remaining between them. Germline loops: CDR1 MNHEY, CDR2 SVGAGI. This CDR3 reads CASSYGLWNEQFF. The CDR3 coding sequence is TGTGCCAGCAGTTATGGCTTGTGGAATGAGCAGTTCTTC.

V usage is TRBV19 and J usage is TRBJ2-1; D perhaps matches TRBD2 (5 bases). Deletions cut 5 bases from V and 6 bases from J, with 20 bases between. CDR3 size: 16 residues. Germline CDR1 and CDR2: LNHDA and SQIVND (reference sequence). The CDR3 loop is CASSPFPSREFNEQFF. Here the CDR3 DNA reads TGTGCCAGTAGTCCATTTCCATCGAGGGAGTTCAATGAGCAGTTCTTC.

The V gene is TRBV2, the J gene TRBJ2-2; 8 bases fit TRBD1. Trimming took 3 bases from V and 1 from J; bases not matched to a gene: 1. CDR3 length: 15 residues. Looked up from germline, CDR1 is SNHLY and CDR2 is FYNNEI. The CDR3: CASSEDRVNTGELFF. CDR3 DNA: TGTGCCAGCAGTGAGGACAGGGTGAACACCGGGGAGCTGTTTTTT.

This chain joins TRBV21-1 and TRBJ1-5; the DNA was not used to check the table's D call, TRBD1. TRBV21-1 is termed a pseudogene. The CDR3 runs 15 residues. In nucleotides, the CDR3 is TGTGCCAGCAGCAAGACAGGGATGTGCAATCAGCCCCAGCATTTT. Amino acid sequence: CASSKTGMCNQPQHF.

The chain couples TRBV9 to TRBJ2-1; 9 bases match TRBD1. Looked up from germline, CDR1 is SGDLS and CDR2 is YYNGEE. The CDR3 covers 16 residues. V was pared by 4 bases and J by 1 base, with 6 bases of the junction left unmatched. DNA of the CDR3: TGTGCCAGCAGCCCGACCGACAGGGGGTCCTACAATGAGCAGTTCTTC. This gives the protein CASSPTDRGSYNEQFF.

The chain joins TRBV28 to TRBJ2-7, with 8 bases aligning to TRBD2. Looked up from germline, CDR1 is MDHEN and CDR2 is SYDVKM. CDR3 length: 14 residues. Trimming took 10 bases from V and 3 from J; bases not matched to a gene: 11. The CDR3 region has the DNA TGTGCCATCCAACATGGACTAGCCGGCTACGAGCAGTACTTC. Encoded protein: CAIQHGLAGYEQYF.

V usage is TRBV7-2 and J usage is TRBJ1-6; 8 nucleotides line up with TRBD1. Trimming at V came to 1 base and at J to 7 bases, leaving 12 bases not matched to a gene. CDR3 length: 18 residues. The germline V gene encodes CDR1 SGHTA and CDR2 FQGNSA. The CDR3 loop is CASSLVGFGQGANSPLHF. The DNA of the CDR3 is TGTGCCAGCAGCTTAGTGGGGTTCGGGCAGGGGGCCAATTCACCCCTCCACTTT.

The rearrangement joins TRBV5-4 to TRBJ2-7, with TRBD1 matching 8 bases. CDR1 is SGHNT, CDR2 YYREEE, per germline (reference sequence). With 3 bases clipped from V and 5 bases from J, the junction kept 4 bases outside the gene matches. The CDR3 has 13 residues. In DNA form, the CDR3 reads TGTGCCAGCAGCTCCGGACAGGGCGACGAGCAGTACTTC. It codes for CASSSGQGDEQYF.

This clone has a single count. The chain is built from TRBV10-2 and TRBJ2-1; TRBD2 agrees at 9 bases. With V trimmed by 2 bases and J by 9 bases, 5 bases remained unmatched. CDR1 and CDR2 (germline): WSHSY, SAAADI. The CDR3 length is 14 residues. CDR3 sequence: CASSEGTSRPEQFF. Here the CDR3 DNA reads TGCGCCAGCAGTGAGGGGACTAGCCGTCCTGAGCAGTTCTTC.

This rearrangement joins TRBV7-2 to TRBJ2-1; D possibly corresponds to TRBD1 (6 bases). The germline V and J ends were trimmed by 7 bases and 0 bases, with 16 bases remaining between them. This CDR3 comprises 16 residues. Germline-derived CDR1 and CDR2 are SGHTA and FQGNSA. The CDR3 DNA follows: TGTGCCAGCATTCCTACAGGCAGGGGCTCCTACAATGAGCAGTTCTTC. Encoded protein: CASIPTGRGSYNEQFF.

The rearrangement joins TRBV28 to TRBJ1-1; 9 bases are shared with TRBD1. CDR3 length equals 15 residues. Germline CDR1 reads MDHEN; CDR2 reads SYDVKM. The V gene end was trimmed by 5 bases and the J gene end by 1 base; junction bases not matched to a gene: 5. Here the CDR3 DNA reads TGTGCCAGCAGTCCCCAGACAGGGGGGAACACTGAAGCTTTCTTT. Translating it yields CASSPQTGGNTEAFF.

The CDR3 sequence: CASSLNAVPYNEQFF. The CDR3 DNA follows: TGTGCCAGCAGCTTAAACGCGGTCCCCTACAATGAGCAGTTCTTC. The chain couples TRBV11-2 to TRBJ2-1; the D is unclear. V lost 2 bases and J 2 bases, leaving 10 bases between the germline ends. This CDR3 spans 15 amino acids. CDR1 is SGHAT and CDR2 is FQNNGV in the germline V gene.

This chain joins TRBV10-3 and TRBJ1-4, with D possibly matching TRBD1 (6 bases). The CDR3 spans 15 residues. Trimming took 3 bases from V and 8 from J, leaving 16 bases between them. Looked up from germline, CDR1 is ENHRY and CDR2 is SYGVKD. CDR3 residues: CAISDGAGVGEKLFF. CDR3 in DNA: TGTGCCATCAGTGACGGGGCAGGGGTCGGGGAAAAACTGTTTTTT.